This entry describes one TCR beta chain. Its cognate antigen is unknown. Clones were sequenced by immunoSEQ multiplex PCR, and TCRdb holds only the in-frame ones, with some missing. The table records around 340,000 clones, 70% to 90% of them present only once. V was shortened by 0 bases and J by 4 bases, with 19 bases between the two germline ends. Germline CDR1 reads MGHRA; CDR2 reads YSYEKL. CDR3 length equals 17 residues. Described treatment: some 20 received Ad26.COV2.S at low or high dose, single or two shots; 5 received placebo; per-sample allocation not given. Sampling was performed 63 days after the first vaccine or placebo injection. Its platform was an Ad26 vector, and its expressed antigen was Wuhan-strain SARS-CoV-2 spike. The sample is drawn from a study of Ad26.COV2.S vaccination and SARS-CoV-2 variants. On the study more broadly: Participants got Ad26.COV2.S intramuscularly, once or twice 56 days apart. Overall study findings and caveats: A substantial breadth of spike-specific CD8+ and CD4+ T cell responses after vaccination has been reported. Vaccinees and placebo recipients showed similar non-spike TCR breadth.

The gene calls are TRBV4-1 and TRBJ2-7; a possible D gene is TRBD1 (6 bases). Here the sequenced sample was peripheral blood, taken in a trial of Ad26.COV2.S vaccine versus placebo. The source of this sequence is a person between 18 and 65 years old who received the Ad26.COV2.S COVID-19 vaccine or a placebo. CDR3 loop: CASSQERVGTLTYEQYF. The CDR3 bases are TGCGCCAGCAGCCAAGAAAGGGTTGGGACATTGACTTACGAGCAGTACTTC.